The clone carrying this TCR beta chain was picked up a small number of times. Its antigen is as yet unknown. A patient was excluded if there was uncontrolled infection, other autoimmune disease, pregnancy or lactation. This sample holds PBMCs from 9.5 to 10 ml fresh peripheral blood. The data originate from a study of T cells in Graves' hyperthyroidism and ophthalmopathy. General study results and limits: The model identified upcoming ophthalmopathy a median 6.5 months ahead of onset. Most expanded thyroid clonotypes above 0.001 also appeared in blood.

Amplified TCR beta CDR3 regions came from RNA transcripts. During a first-round RT-PCR of the TCR CDR3, the HTBI primer set was used. Each CDR3 protein gets one entry after TCRdb re-called the multiplex PCR reads with MiXCR. This sample has about 460,000 distinct CDR3 sequences, with approximately 22% found just once. This TCR was recovered from a woman in her seventies with Graves' ophthalmopathy. Sequencing was performed on blood.

The CDR3 loop is CASSQAGREAFF. CDR3 bases: TGTGCCAGCAGCCAAGCGGGCAGGGAAGCTTTCTTT. This chain links TRBV4-2 with TRBJ1-1; D ambiguous. Trimming removed 1 base at V and 8 bases at J, with 8 bases between. Looked up from germline, CDR1 is LGHNA and CDR2 is YNFKEQ. The CDR3 extends over 12 amino acids.